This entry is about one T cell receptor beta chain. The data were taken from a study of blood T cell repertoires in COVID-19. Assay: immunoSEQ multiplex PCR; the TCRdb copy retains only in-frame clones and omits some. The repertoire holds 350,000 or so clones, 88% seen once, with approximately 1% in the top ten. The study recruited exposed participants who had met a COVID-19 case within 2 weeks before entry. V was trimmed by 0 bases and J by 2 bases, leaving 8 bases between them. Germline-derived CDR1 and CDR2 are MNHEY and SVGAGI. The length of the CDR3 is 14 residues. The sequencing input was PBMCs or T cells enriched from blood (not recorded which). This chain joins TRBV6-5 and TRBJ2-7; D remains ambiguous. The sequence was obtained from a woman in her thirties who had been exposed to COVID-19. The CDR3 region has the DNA TGTGCCAGCAGTTACTCGGGCACCACCTACGAGCAGTACTTC. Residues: CASSYSGTTYEQYF.